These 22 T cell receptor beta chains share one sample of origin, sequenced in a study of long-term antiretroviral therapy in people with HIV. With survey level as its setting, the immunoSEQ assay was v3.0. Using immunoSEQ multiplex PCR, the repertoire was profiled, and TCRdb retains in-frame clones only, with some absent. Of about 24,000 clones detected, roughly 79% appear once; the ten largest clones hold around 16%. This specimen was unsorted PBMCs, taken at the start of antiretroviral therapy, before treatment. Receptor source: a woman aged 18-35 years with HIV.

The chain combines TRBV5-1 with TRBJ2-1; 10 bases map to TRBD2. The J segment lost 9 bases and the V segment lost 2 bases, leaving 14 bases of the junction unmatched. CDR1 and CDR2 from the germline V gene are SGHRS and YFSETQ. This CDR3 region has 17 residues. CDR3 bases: TGCGCCAGCAGCTTAAATCCAGGTCTAGCGGGAGAGTTTGAGCAGTTCTTC. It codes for CASSLNPGLAGEFEQFF. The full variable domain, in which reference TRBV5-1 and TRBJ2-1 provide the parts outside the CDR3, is KAGVTQTPRYLIKTRGQQVTLSCSPISGHRSVSWYQQTPGQGLQFLFEYFSETQRNKGNFPGRFSGRQFSNSRSEMNVSTLELGDSALYLCASSLNPGLAGEFEQFFGPGTRLTVL.

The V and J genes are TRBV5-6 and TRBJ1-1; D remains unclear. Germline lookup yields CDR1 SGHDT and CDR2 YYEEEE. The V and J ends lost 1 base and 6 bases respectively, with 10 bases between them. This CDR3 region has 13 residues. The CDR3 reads CASSLLMVPEAFF. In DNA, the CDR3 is TGTGCCAGCAGCTTGTTGATGGTACCTGAAGCTTTCTTT.

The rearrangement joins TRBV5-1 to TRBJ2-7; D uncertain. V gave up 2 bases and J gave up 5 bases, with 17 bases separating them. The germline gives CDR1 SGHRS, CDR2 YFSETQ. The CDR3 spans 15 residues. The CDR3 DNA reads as TGCGCCAGCAGCTTACAGCATCCGAACCGGAACGAGCAGTACTTC. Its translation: CASSLQHPNRNEQYF.

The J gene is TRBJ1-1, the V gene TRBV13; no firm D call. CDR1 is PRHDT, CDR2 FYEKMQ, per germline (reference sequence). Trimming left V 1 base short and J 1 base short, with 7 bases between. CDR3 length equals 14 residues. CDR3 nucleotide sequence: TGTGCCAGCAGCTTAGTCACACCGAACACTGAAGCTTTCTTT. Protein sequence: CASSLVTPNTEAFF.

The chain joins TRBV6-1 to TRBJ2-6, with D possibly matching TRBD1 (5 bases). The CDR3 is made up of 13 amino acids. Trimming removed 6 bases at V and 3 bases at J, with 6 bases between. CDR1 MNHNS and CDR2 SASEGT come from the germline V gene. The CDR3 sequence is CASRQVGANVLTF. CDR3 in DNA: TGTGCCAGCAGACAGGTTGGGGCCAACGTCCTGACTTTC.

The CDR3 DNA reads as TGTGCCAGCAGCTCTGCCGGGACAGGTTACTACGAGCAGTACTTC. It encodes CASSSAGTGYYEQYF. This rearrangement joins TRBV5-4 to TRBJ2-7; 8 nucleotides line up with TRBD1. CDR3 length: 15 residues. The germline CDR1 and CDR2 sequences are SGHNT and YYREEE (reference sequence). J was trimmed by 3 bases and V by 3 bases; bases with no gene match: 8.

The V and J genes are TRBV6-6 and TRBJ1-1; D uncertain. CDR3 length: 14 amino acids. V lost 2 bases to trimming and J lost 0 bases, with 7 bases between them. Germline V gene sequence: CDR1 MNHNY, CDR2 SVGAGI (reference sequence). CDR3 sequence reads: CASSYGPVNTEAFF. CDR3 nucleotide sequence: TGTGCCAGCAGTTACGGTCCGGTGAACACTGAAGCTTTCTTT.

This CDR3 reads CASREGQGHEQYF. The CDR3 DNA follows: TGTGCCAGCAGAGAGGGACAGGGACACGAGCAGTACTTC. The chain employs TRBV13 and TRBJ2-7, with 9 bases lining up with TRBD1. Trimming cost V 6 bases and J 5 bases; bases outside gene matches: 5. CDR3 length: 13 residues. Per germline, CDR1 PRHDT and CDR2 FYEKMQ (reference sequence). Supplemented by reference TRBV13 and TRBJ2-7, the full variable domain reads AAGVIQSPRHLIKEKRETATLKCYPIPRHDTVYWYQQGPGQDPQFLISFYEKMQSDKGSIPDRFSAQQFSDYHSELNMSSLELGDSALYFCASREGQGHEQYFGPGTRLTVT.

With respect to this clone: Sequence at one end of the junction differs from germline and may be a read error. Here the CDR3 DNA reads TGTGCCAGCAGTAAAGCAGAGGGAGGCAATGAAAAACTGTTTTTT. Residues: CASSKAEGGNEKLFF. The V and J genes are TRBV6-1 and TRBJ1-4, with no clear D. This CDR3 is built from 15 residues. CDR1 and CDR2 (germline): MNHNS, SASEGT.

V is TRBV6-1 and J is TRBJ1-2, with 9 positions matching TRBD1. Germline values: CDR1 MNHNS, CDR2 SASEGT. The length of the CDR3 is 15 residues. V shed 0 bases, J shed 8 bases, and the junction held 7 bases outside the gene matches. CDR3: CASSEARGTGYGYTF. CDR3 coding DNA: TGTGCCAGCAGTGAAGCGCGTGGGACAGGGTACGGCTACACCTTC.

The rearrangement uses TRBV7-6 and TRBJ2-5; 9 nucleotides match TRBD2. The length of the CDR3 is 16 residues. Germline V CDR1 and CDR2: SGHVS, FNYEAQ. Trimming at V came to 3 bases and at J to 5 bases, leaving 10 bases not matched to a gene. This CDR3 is CASSFQSSGTGETQYF. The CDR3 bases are TGTGCCAGCAGCTTTCAGTCTAGCGGGACGGGTGAGACCCAGTACTTC.

This chain's CDR3 is CAWMVQNTEAFF. The CDR3 nucleotides read TGTGCCTGGATGGTTCAGAACACTGAAGCTTTCTTT. The rearrangement uses TRBV30 and TRBJ1-1, with no clear D. The germline gives CDR1 GTSNPN, CDR2 SVGIG (reference sequence). V was clipped by 4 bases and J by 1 base, with 7 bases between them. There are 12 residues in the CDR3.

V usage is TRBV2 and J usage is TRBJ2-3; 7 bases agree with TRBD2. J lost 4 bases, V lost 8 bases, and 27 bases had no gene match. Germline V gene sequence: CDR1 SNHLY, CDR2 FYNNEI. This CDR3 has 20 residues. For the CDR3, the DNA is TGTGCCAGCCTGAAGTACAGGCCGGGCGGGAGTCTTGGTTGGTCAGATACGCAGTATTTT. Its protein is CASLKYRPGGSLGWSDTQYF. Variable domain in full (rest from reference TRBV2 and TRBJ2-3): EPEVTQTPSHQVTQMGQEVILRCVPISNHLYFYWYRQILGQKVEFLVSFYNNEISEKSEIFDDQFSVERPDGSNFTLKIRSTKLEDSAMYFCASLKYRPGGSLGWSDTQYFGPGTRLTVL.

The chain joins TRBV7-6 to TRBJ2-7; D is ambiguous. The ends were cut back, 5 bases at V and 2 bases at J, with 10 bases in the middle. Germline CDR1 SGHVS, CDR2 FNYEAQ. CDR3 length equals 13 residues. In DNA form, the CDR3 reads TGTGCCAGCAGCCCCACAAACCCCTACGAGCAGTACTTC. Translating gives CASSPTNPYEQYF.

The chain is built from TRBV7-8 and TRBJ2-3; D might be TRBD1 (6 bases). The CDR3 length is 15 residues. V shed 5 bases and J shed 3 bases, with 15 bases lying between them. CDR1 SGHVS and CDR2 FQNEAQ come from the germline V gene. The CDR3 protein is CASSPLGGQTDTQYF. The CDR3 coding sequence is TGTGCCAGCAGCCCCCTAGGGGGTCAGACAGATACGCAGTATTTT.

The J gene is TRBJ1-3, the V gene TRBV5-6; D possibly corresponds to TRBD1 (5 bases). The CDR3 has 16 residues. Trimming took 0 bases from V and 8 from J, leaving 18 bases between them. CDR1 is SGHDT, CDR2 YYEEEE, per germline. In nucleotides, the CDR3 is TGTGCCAGCAGCTTGGAGGGAAGCAGGGTAGATTACACCATATATTTT. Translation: CASSLEGSRVDYTIYF.

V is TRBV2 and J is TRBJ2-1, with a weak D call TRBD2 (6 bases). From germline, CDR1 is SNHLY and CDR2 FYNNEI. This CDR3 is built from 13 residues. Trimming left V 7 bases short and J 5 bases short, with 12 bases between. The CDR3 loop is CASNGGIDNEQFF. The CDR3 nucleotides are TGTGCCAGCAACGGCGGGATCGACAATGAGCAGTTCTTC.

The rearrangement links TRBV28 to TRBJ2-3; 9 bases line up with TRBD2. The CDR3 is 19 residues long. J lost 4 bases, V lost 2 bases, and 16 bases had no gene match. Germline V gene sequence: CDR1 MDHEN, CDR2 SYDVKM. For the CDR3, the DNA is TGTGCCAGCAGTTTAATTAGCGGGAGATCCTTAGGTGCAGCAGATACGCAGTATTTT. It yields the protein CASSLISGRSLGAADTQYF.

The CDR3 region has the DNA TGCAGCGTCGCAGGCCTGATGAACACTGAAGCTTTCTTT. Its protein product is CSVAGLMNTEAFF. The J gene is TRBJ1-1, the V gene TRBV29-1; unclear D gene. Germline CDR1 SQVTM, CDR2 ANQGSEA. This CDR3 region has 13 residues. Trimming cost V 6 bases and J 0 bases, with 11 bases left between them. Full variable domain (missing parts from reference TRBV29-1 and TRBJ1-1): SAVISQKPSRDICQRGTSLTIQCQVDSQVTMMFWYRQQPGQSLTLIATANQGSEATYESGFVIDKFPISRPNLTFSTLTVSNMSPEDSSIYLCSVAGLMNTEAFFGQGTRLTVV.

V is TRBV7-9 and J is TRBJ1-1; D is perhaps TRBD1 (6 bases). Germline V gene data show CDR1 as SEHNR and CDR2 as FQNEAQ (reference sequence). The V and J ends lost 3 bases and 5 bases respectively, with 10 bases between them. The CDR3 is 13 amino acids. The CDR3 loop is CASSLQGRTEAFF. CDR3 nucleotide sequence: TGTGCCAGCAGCTTGCAGGGGCGGACTGAAGCTTTCTTT.

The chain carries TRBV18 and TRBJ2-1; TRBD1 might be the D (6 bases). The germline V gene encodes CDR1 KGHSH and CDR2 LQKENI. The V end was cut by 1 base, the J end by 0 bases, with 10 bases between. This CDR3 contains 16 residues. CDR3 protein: CASSPQGVSSYNEQFF. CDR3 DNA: TGTGCCAGCTCACCACAGGGGGTAAGCTCCTACAATGAGCAGTTCTTC.

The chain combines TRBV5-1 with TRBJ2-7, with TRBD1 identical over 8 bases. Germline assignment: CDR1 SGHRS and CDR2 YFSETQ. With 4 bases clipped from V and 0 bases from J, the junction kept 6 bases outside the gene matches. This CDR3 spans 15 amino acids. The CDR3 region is CASSKGQASSYEQYF. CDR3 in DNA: TGCGCCAGCAGCAAGGGACAGGCCAGCTCCTACGAGCAGTACTTC.